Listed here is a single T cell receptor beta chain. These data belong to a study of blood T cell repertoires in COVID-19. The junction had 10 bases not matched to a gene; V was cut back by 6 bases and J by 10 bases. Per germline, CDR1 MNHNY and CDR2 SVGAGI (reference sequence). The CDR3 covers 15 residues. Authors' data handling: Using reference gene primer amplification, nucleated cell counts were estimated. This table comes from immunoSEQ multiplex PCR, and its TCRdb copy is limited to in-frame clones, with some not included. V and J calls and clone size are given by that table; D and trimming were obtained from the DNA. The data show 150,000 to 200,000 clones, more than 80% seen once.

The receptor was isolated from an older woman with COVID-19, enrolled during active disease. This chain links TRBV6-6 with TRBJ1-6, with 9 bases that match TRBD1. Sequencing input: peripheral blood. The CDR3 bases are TGTGCCAGCAGAAAACAGGGGGCGCAGGGGTCACCCCTCCACTTT. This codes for CASRKQGAQGSPLHF.